Included here is one TCR beta chain sequence, with context. This clonotype was recorded only once. Its antigen specificity is not known. Per-base quality was not reported, and no clone a single base away is much larger than it. One read amounts to weak evidence. This entry is derived from a study of CD8 T cells in Susac syndrome (dated by TCRdb to about 2019). About the investigation overall: Repertoire sequencing was used to test whether CD8+ T cell activation and differentiation in Susac syndrome was antigen driven. CD8+ T cell repertoire clonality was compared between about a dozen healthy donors, approximately 14 Susac syndrome patients and 15 or so multiple sclerosis patients.

Peripheral blood CD8+ and CD4+ T cells from healthy donors, Susac syndrome patients and multiple sclerosis patients were profiled using high-throughput TCR beta sequencing. The multiple sclerosis controls were treatment-naive patients who had stable or active relapsing-remitting disease and met the revised McDonald criteria. CD8+ TEMRA cells were enriched by FACS, while bulk CD8+ and CD4+ T cells were purified by magnetic negative isolation. Blood was collected in EDTA tubes and processed within 24 hours, with PBMCs isolated through density gradient centrifugation. PBMCs intended for TCR sequencing were cryopreserved in liquid nitrogen and thawed later in a water bath at 37 degrees C. Purity of sorted or isolated CD4+, CD8+ and CD8+ TEMRA cells was at least 90%. RNA was extracted using the RNeasy kit, and roughly 0.5 to 1 ug of the RNA was reverse transcribed with random hexamers. The immunoSEQ multiplex PCR assay, which covers 54 Vbeta and 13 Jbeta segments, was used to amplify TCR beta CDR3 regions. PCR amplification bias was corrected by using a synthetic template baseline for primer optimization and computational correction. The paper's processing steps were these. Reads were annotated to V, D and J genes per IMGT and analyzed with immunoSEQ Analyzer, keeping only productive sequences. Clonality was calculated as one minus the Shannon entropy normalized by log2 of the number of productive unique sequences. For each patient and control, public and private clones were evaluated among the 100 most prevalent clones. Clones were defined as Susac-specific when absent from the healthy and MS cohorts, from some 1,100 published viral clones and from other ImmuneACCESS disease sequences. The raw public reads went through TCRdb reprocessing: fastp at Q25, MiXCR clone calling, in-frame beta chains kept. Under each unique CDR3 protein, matching rows form one entry showing the most common genes and DNA. These V and J calls derive from TCRdb rather than the authors' analysis. The sample yields 250,000 to 300,000 distinct CDR3 sequences; roughly 85% were counted once. The top ten clones comprise 0.2% to 0.25% of the sample.

On the study overall, not on this receptor specifically: The number of individuals in the TCR sequencing and HLA analysis was acknowledged as relatively small.

From the cysteine up to the phenylalanine, the CDR3 has a length of 15 residues. Solely the CDR3 DNA is kept, with 45 bases framed from the first base. Based on the germline V gene, the CDR1 and CDR2 sequences are LGHNA and YSLEER. The V and J ends are trimmed by 0 bases and 3 bases, leaving 11 bases between them. The chain is assembled from TRBV4-3 and TRBJ1-1, with no reliable assignment of the D segment. The receptor was derived from a human donor with multiple sclerosis. The sample comprised CD8+ T cells from PBMCs. The encoded CDR3 is CASSQDRYLDTEAFF. The DNA is as follows: TGCGCCAGCAGCCAAGATAGATACCTTGACACTGAAGCTTTCTTT.